A selection of T cell receptor beta chains follows, all from one sample in a study of CD8+CD57+ T cells in acquired aplastic anemia. TCRdb itself ran the reads through MiXCR, one entry per CDR3 protein. The sample has 310,000 or so distinct CDR3 sequences, approximately 58% seen once. The sample was sorted CD4+, CD8+, or CD8+CD57+ T cells (not recorded which) from PBMCs. The receptors derive from a human donor with aplastic anemia. Both conserved end residues are part of each CDR3. Fields, in order: D gene, J gene, V gene, clone size, CDR3 DNA, CDR3 protein. A D gene is named only where the DNA matches it firmly. Expanded clones are given a class, and other clones once, few, many or no size at all.

>TRBD1|TRBJ2-5|TRBV29-1|-
TGCAGCGTTGAAAGGGGGCTCCTGAGAGAGACCCAGTACTTC
CSVERGLLRETQYF
>TRBD1|TRBJ1-6|TRBV7-2|-
TGTGCCAGCAGCCACCGGGACAGGGCTAGCGGTAATTCACCCCTCCACTTT
CASSHRDRASGNSPLHF
>-|TRBJ1-2|TRBV5-8|many
TGTGCCAGCAGCTTTGACTATGGCTACACCTTC
CASSFDYGYTF
>-|TRBJ2-2|TRBV7-9|few
TGTGCCAGCTCACCGATTGATATTGGGGGGGCCAACACCGGGGAGCTGTTTTTT
CASSPIDIGGANTGELFF
>TRBD1|TRBJ2-5|TRBV19|-
TGTGCCAGTAGTTCCCTGGACAGGGGAGGAGAGACCCAGTACTTC
CASSSLDRGGETQYF
>TRBD1|TRBJ1-6|TRBV7-9|few
TGTGCCAGCAGCTTAGTGGGGACAGTAAATTCACCCCTCCACTTT
CASSLVGTVNSPLHF
>TRBD2|TRBJ2-3|TRBV7-2|few
TGTGCCAGCAGCACACACGGGAGGTCGACAGATACGCAGTATTTT
CASSTHGRSTDTQYF
>-|TRBJ1-2|TRBV9|-
TGTGCCAGCAGCAGGGGTCCGAACTATGGCTACACCTTC
CASSRGPNYGYTF
>-|TRBJ2-5|TRBV5-8|-
TGTGCCAGCAGCTTGATAATCTTCGGGGAGACCCAGTACTTC
CASSLIIFGETQYF
>TRBD2|TRBJ2-7|TRBV11-2|-
TGTGCCAGCAGCGCGGGGGGGGGCCCCTACGAGCAGTACTTC
CASSAGGGPYEQYF
>TRBD1|TRBJ2-7|TRBV6-1|-
TGTGCCACCTCTAGACAGGGTACCGATTACGAGCAGTACTTC
CATSRQGTDYEQYF
>-|TRBJ1-4|TRBV25-1|-
TGTGCCAGCAGCTCCCCCCGGGGGCCAAATGAAAAACTGTTTTTT
CASSSPRGPNEKLFF
>TRBD1|TRBJ1-2|TRBV24-1|-
TGTGCCACCAGTGGAGAGACAGGGGTAGACTATGGCTACACCTTC
CATSGETGVDYGYTF
>-|TRBJ2-7|TRBV29-1|-
TGCAGCGTTGAAGTGATGGGGGCCGGAGACGAGCAGTACTTC
CSVEVMGAGDEQYF
>TRBD2|TRBJ2-5|TRBV7-2|-
TGTGCCAGCAAACTAGCGGGAGGTGGAGAGACCCAGTACTTC
CASKLAGGGETQYF
>TRBD1|TRBJ2-5|TRBV5-1|-
TGCGCCAGCAGCAAGGGACAGGGGCTTCAAGAGACCCAGTACTTC
CASSKGQGLQETQYF
>-|TRBJ2-1|TRBV10-1|-
TGTGCCATCAGCCAAGGGACCACGTTGTTCAATGAGCAGTTCTTC
CAISQGTTLFNEQFF
>-|TRBJ2-3|TRBV5-1|few
TGCGCCAGCAGCTTAGTGGATAGCACAGATACGCAGTATTTT
CASSLVDSTDTQYF
>-|TRBJ1-2|TRBV2|few
TGTGCCAGCCGGACAGACTCTAACTATGGCTACACCTTC
CASRTDSNYGYTF
>-|TRBJ2-1|TRBV11-2|many
TGTGCCAGCAGCTTAGTGGGGGGAGGGGGCAATGAGCAGTTCTTC
CASSLVGGGGNEQFF
>TRBD1|TRBJ2-5|TRBV20-1|-
TGCGGTGCGAAACAGGGGAGCCAAGAGACCCAGTACTTC
CGAKQGSQETQYF
>-|TRBJ2-2|TRBV2|many
TGTGCCAGCCGTTTTGACGGGGGCCCCGGGGAGCTGTTTTTT
CASRFDGGPGELFF
>TRBD1|TRBJ1-1|TRBV2|-
TGTGCCAGCAGTGCAGGGGGCAGGGACACTGAAGCTTTCTTT
CASSAGGRDTEAFF
>-|TRBJ2-5|TRBV6-6|many
TGTGCCAGCAGCCCCGGACTCGGGACCCAGTACTTC
CASSPGLGTQYF
>-|TRBJ2-5|TRBV2|-
TGTGCCAGCAGGCAGGACAGATCTCAAGAGACCCAGTACTTC
CASRQDRSQETQYF
>-|TRBJ1-6|TRBV2|-
TGTGCCACCAGCGGGGGGCGAGTAGGTTCACCCCTCCACTTT
CATSGGRVGSPLHF
>-|TRBJ2-4|TRBV12-5|many
TGTGCTAGTGGTCTAACTCCGATGGGAGCCAAAAACATTCAGTACTTC
CASGLTPMGAKNIQYF
>-|TRBJ1-1|TRBV10-3|-
TGTGCCATCAGTGATTGGGGAATGAACACTGAAGCTTTCTTT
CAISDWGMNTEAFF
>-|TRBJ2-7|TRBV5-6|few
TGTGCCAGCACCACCGCCGGTCTGACCTACGAGCAGTACTTC
CASTTAGLTYEQYF
>-|TRBJ1-4|TRBV2|few
TGTGCCAGCAGTGAGGGAGGACAGTCTAATGAAAAACTGTTTTTT
CASSEGGQSNEKLFF
>TRBD2|TRBJ2-1|TRBV11-2|many
TGTGCCAGCAGCTTAACCTTGTCACTAGCGGTCTACAATGAGCAGTTCTTC
CASSLTLSLAVYNEQFF
>-|TRBJ2-2|TRBV7-2|-
TGTGCCAGCAGCCCAGGGCGTTGGGAGCTGTTTTTT
CASSPGRWELFF
>TRBD2|TRBJ2-7|TRBV2|-
TGTGCCAGCAGCGGACTAGCGGGAGCCCCCCCGAATGAGCAGTACTTC
CASSGLAGAPPNEQYF
>TRBD1|TRBJ1-6|TRBV4-1|-
TGCGCCAGCAGCCCCTGGGGACAGGGGGACTCACCCCTCCACTTT
CASSPWGQGDSPLHF
>-|TRBJ2-1|TRBV10-1|few
TGCGCCAGCAGCCGTGGGTCGGCTGAGCAGTTCTTC
CASSRGSAEQFF
>-|TRBJ1-2|TRBV29-1|-
TGCAGCGGTAGGGCAGGCGGTTATGGCTACACCTTC
CSGRAGGYGYTF
>-|TRBJ2-3|TRBV7-9|-
TGTGCCAGCAGCTTAGATGCAGCGGAGCAAGATACGCAGTATTTT
CASSLDAAEQDTQYF
>TRBD1|TRBJ2-7|TRBV5-5|-
TGTGCCAGCAGCTGGGCCGGGACAGCGGTGGTGTACGAGCAGTACTTC
CASSWAGTAVVYEQYF
>-|TRBJ2-7|TRBV2|-
TGTGCCAGCAGTGAGGATCAGGGTACCTACGAGCAGTACTTC
CASSEDQGTYEQYF
>TRBD2|TRBJ2-3|TRBV12-3/TRBV12-4|-
TGTGCCAGCACTCCAGGAGCGGGGGAGGCGACCCTGACCGGCACAGATACGCAGTATTTT
CASTPGAGEATLTGTDTQYF
>-|TRBJ2-2|TRBV7-9|-
-
CASSLDRAYYNEQFFGELFF
>TRBD1|TRBJ1-2|TRBV20-1|-
TGCAGCGCTATGAGGGGAGGACAGGGGGTTAACTATGGCTACACCTTC
CSAMRGGQGVNYGYTF
>TRBD2|TRBJ2-3|TRBV12-3/TRBV12-4|many
TGTGCCAGCACCTACCAGAGCGGGAGAACAGATACGCAGTATTTT
CASTYQSGRTDTQYF
>TRBD2|TRBJ2-1|TRBV7-9|-
TGTGCCAGCAGCACCACGGGGGGGTGGTCTGGTGAGCAGTTCTTC
CASSTTGGWSGEQFF
>-|TRBJ2-7|TRBV2|-
TGTGCCAGCAGTTTCAGGGTACAGCAGTACTTC
CASSFRVQQYF
>TRBD2|TRBJ2-5|TRBV20-1|-
TGCAGTGCTAGGACTATGGACGGGACTAGCGGGGGGGCCGGGGAGACCCAGTACTTC
CSARTMDGTSGGAGETQYF
>TRBD1|TRBJ2-5|TRBV27|-
TGTGCCAGCAGTAACGGACAGGGGGCAAGGGGAGAGACCCAGTACTTC
CASSNGQGARGETQYF
>-|TRBJ2-5|TRBV3-1|few
TGTGCCAGCAGCCAACCGGACTCAAGGGAGACCCGGTACTTC
CASSQPDSRETRYF
>-|TRBJ1-6|TRBV5-1|once
TGCGCCAGCACCTCGGGAAATTCACCCCTCCACTTT
CASTSGNSPLHF
>-|TRBJ1-2|TRBV20-1|few
TGCAGTGCTAGAGATGGTTCAGGGGTTGGCTACACCTTC
CSARDGSGVGYTF
>TRBD1|TRBJ1-2|TRBV10-1|many
TGCGCCAGCATCTCGCGACAGGGAATTATCTATGGCTACACCTTC
CASISRQGIIYGYTF
>TRBD1|TRBJ2-1|TRBV7-9|-
TGTGCCAGCAGCCGGGGACAGGGGAAGGGCTACAATGAGCAGTTCTTC
CASSRGQGKGYNEQFF
>TRBD1|TRBJ2-5|TRBV7-9|-
TGTGCCAGCAGCCCCCAAGGGACAGGGGAAGAGACCCAGTACTTC
CASSPQGTGEETQYF
>TRBD2|TRBJ2-1|TRBV25-1|once
TGTAACATTGTGGGGACTAGCGGGGGGGCGCGGAAGAGCTCCTACAATGAGCAGTTCTTC
CNIVGTSGGARKSSYNEQFF
>-|TRBJ2-5|TRBV20-1|-
TGCAGTGCTAGAGGACTACCACAAGAGGTGCAGTACTTC
CSARGLPQEVQYF
>-|TRBJ2-1|TRBV7-6|many
TGTGCCAGCAGCTTATCGACCGGGACGATGGATGAGCAGTTCTTC
CASSLSTGTMDEQFF
>TRBD1|TRBJ1-1|TRBV7-2|-
TGTGCCAGCAGACTTATCGGCGATGAAGGGACAGGGGGCACTGAAGCTTTCTTT
CASRLIGDEGTGGTEAFF